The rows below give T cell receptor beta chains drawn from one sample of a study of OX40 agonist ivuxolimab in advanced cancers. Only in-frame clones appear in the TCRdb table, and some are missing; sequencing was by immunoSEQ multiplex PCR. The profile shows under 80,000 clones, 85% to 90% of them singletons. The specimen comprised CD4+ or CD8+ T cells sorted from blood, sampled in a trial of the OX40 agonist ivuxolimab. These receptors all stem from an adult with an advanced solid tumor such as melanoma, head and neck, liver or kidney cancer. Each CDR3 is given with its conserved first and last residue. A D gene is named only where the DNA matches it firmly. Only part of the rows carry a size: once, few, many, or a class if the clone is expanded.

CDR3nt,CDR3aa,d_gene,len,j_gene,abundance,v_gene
TGCAGCGTTGCCAACCGGGGAGGAGATACGCAGTATTTT,CSVANRGGDTQYF,.,13,TRBJ2-3,once,TRBV29-1
TGTGCCAGCCTGGGTGGGACGTCATCTAGCACAGATACGCAGTATTTT,CASLGGTSSSTDTQYF,.,16,TRBJ2-3,.,TRBV5-8
TGTGCCAGCAGCGCCGGAAATTCACCCCTCCACTTT,CASSAGNSPLHF,.,12,TRBJ1-6,.,TRBV9
TGTGCCATCAGTGAGTCTTCAGGGAGGACAGATACGCAGTATTTT,CAISESSGRTDTQYF,.,15,TRBJ2-3,.,TRBV10-3
TGTGCCAGCAGCTCCCGGAGGAATTCACCCCTCCACTTT,CASSSRRNSPLHF,.,13,TRBJ1-6,.,TRBV13
TGTGCCAGCAGGACCAGGGAGGCCCTCCGTGCAACTAATGAAAAACTGTTTTTT,CASRTREALRATNEKLFF,.,18,TRBJ1-4,.,TRBV2
TGTGCCAGCAGCATAACGGGGGACTCCTACGAGCAGTACTTC,CASSITGDSYEQYF,.,14,TRBJ2-7,.,TRBV7-8
TGTGCCAGCAGCTTGAGTGGACAGGGCATATACTATGGCTACACCTTC,CASSLSGQGIYYGYTF,TRBD1,16,TRBJ1-2,.,TRBV7-2
TGTGCCAGCAGCCCCCGGACAGGGATAACGGAGACCCAGTACTTC,CASSPRTGITETQYF,TRBD1,15,TRBJ2-5,.,TRBV28
TGTGCCAGCAGTTTGCCGGGGGCGCTCTCCTACGAGCAGTACTTC,CASSLPGALSYEQYF,.,15,TRBJ2-7,.,TRBV28
TGTGCCTGGAGGACGGAGATGAACACTGAAGCTTTCTTT,CAWRTEMNTEAFF,.,13,TRBJ1-1,.,TRBV30
TGTGCCAGCAGCCCGGGGGGGCCCTGGGATGAGCAGTTCTTC,CASSPGGPWDEQFF,TRBD2,14,TRBJ2-1,.,TRBV7-9
TGTGCCAGCAGCTTGCAAGGGAAGTACGAGCAGTACTTC,CASSLQGKYEQYF,.,13,TRBJ2-7,.,TRBV5-4
TGTGCCTGGAGTCCGAACAGGGACACTGAAGCTTTCTTT,CAWSPNRDTEAFF,.,13,TRBJ1-1,.,TRBV30